This TCR beta chain stems from a study of blood T cell repertoires in COVID-19. Study summary: The analysed material was cDNA or gDNA that came from T cells, B-cell-depleted T cells, or PBMCs.

Produced via immunoSEQ multiplex PCR; TCRdb's table is partial and in-frame only. The sample carries approximately 70,000 clones, 88% recorded once. In germline, CDR1 is SGDLS, CDR2 YYNGEE. The CDR3 sequence is 14 residues long. V was clipped by 0 bases and J by 1 base, with 7 bases between them. This clone was recorded once. The sample consisted of peripheral blood. The V call is TRBV9, the J call TRBJ2-5, with D uncertain. This clonotype was obtained from a human donor in a cohort sampled during active COVID-19. The CDR3 DNA follows: TGTGCCAGCAGCGTAGCAGCGATCCAAGAGACCCAGTACTTC. This translates into CASSVAAIQETQYF.